These 28 T cell receptor beta chains share one sample of origin, sequenced in a study of T cells in Graves' hyperthyroidism and ophthalmopathy. There were TCR beta CDR3 regions amplified from RNA transcripts. Initially, a first-round RT-PCR of the TCR CDR3 employed the HTBI primer set. From the multiplex PCR reads, TCRdb called clonotypes with MiXCR, one entry per CDR3 protein. The sample lists hundreds of thousands of distinct CDR3 sequences; just under 20% were seen once. Sequencing was done on a sample of blood. These TCRs come from a man between 40 and 49 years old with Graves' ophthalmopathy.

The rearrangement joins TRBV12-3 or TRBV12-4 to TRBJ1-1; D gene ambiguous. The V end lost 0 bases, the J end lost 8 bases, and 7 bases lay between the germline ends. The CDR3 covers 12 residues. The CDR3 DNA sequence: TGTGCCAGCAGTTTAGCGCGGGCCGAAGCTTTCTTT. The encoded protein is CASSLARAEAFF.

This clonotype was seen more than once but under ten times. CDR3 coding DNA: TGTGCCAGCAGCCAACTAAATTACGAGCAGTACTTC. Translating it yields CASSQLNYEQYF. This chain connects TRBV7-9 to TRBJ2-7; no reliable D call. Trimming shortened V by 5 bases and J by 4 bases, and 9 bases separated the two germline ends. CDR1 is SEHNR and CDR2 is FQNEAQ in the germline V gene (reference sequence). CDR3 length equals 12 residues.

In its sample, this clonotype was seen many times. This chain joins TRBV28 and TRBJ2-7; TRBD2 might be the D (6 bases). The germline V gene has CDR1 MDHEN and CDR2 SYDVKM. Trimming pared 0 bases from V and 7 bases from J, leaving 13 bases between. This CDR3 has 14 residues. Here the CDR3 DNA reads TGTGCCAGCAGTTTATGGACGGAGGGCTCGGAGCAGTACTTC. This sequence encodes CASSLWTEGSEQYF.

The chain joins TRBV9 to TRBJ2-3, with a tentative D call TRBD2 (6 bases). The V end lost 0 bases, the J end lost 5 bases, and 13 bases lay between the germline ends. The CDR3 has 15 residues. Germline V gene data show CDR1 as SGDLS and CDR2 as YYNGEE. The CDR3 region is CASSVAGAGQDTQYF. In nucleotides, the CDR3 is TGTGCCAGCAGCGTAGCTGGTGCGGGGCAAGATACGCAGTATTTT.

This sequence joins TRBV11-2 and TRBJ2-1; D perhaps matches TRBD2 (5 bases). Germline V gene data show CDR1 as SGHAT and CDR2 as FQNNGV. The CDR3 contains 14 residues. Deletions cut 6 bases from V and 3 bases from J, with 12 bases between. CDR3 loop: CASSYLRGYNEQFF. CDR3 sequence (DNA): TGTGCCAGCAGTTACCTCCGGGGCTACAATGAGCAGTTCTTC.

The CDR3 protein is CASSIEVAGGSVQYF. CDR3 sequence (DNA): TGTGCCAGTAGTATAGAGGTAGCTGGGGGATCGGTTCAGTACTTC. V usage is TRBV19 and J usage is TRBJ2-5, with D perhaps given as TRBD1 or TRBD2 (5 bases each). This CDR3 spans 15 amino acids. Germline lookup yields CDR1 LNHDA and CDR2 SQIVND (reference sequence). Trimming pared 0 bases from V and 11 bases from J, leaving 19 bases between.

This clonotype has just a few counts. This chain connects TRBV5-1 to TRBJ2-5, with a weak D call TRBD1 (5 bases). Germline-derived CDR1 and CDR2 are SGHRS and YFSETQ. Trimming pared 0 bases from V and 5 bases from J, leaving 8 bases between. This CDR3 is built from 13 residues. CDR3 bases: TGCGCCAGCAGCTTGGAAGGGGCCGAGACCCAGTACTTC. The encoded protein is CASSLEGAETQYF.

In regard to this clonotype: One end of the junction varies from germline; a read error may be responsible. The rearrangement joins TRBV11-2 to TRBJ2-1; tentatively, D is TRBD2 (5 bases). The CDR3 totals 15 residues. Per the germline V gene, CDR1 is SGHAT and CDR2 is FQNNGV. The CDR3 sequence is CASSSRAETYNEQFF. The CDR3 DNA reads TGCGCCAGCAGCTCCCGAGCGGAAACCTACAATGAGCAGTTCTTC.

The CDR3 nucleotides are TGTGCCAGTAGTATAGTAAGGGAATTGGGCACCGGGGAGCTGTTTTTT. It specifies CASSIVRELGTGELFF. This rearrangement joins TRBV19 to TRBJ2-2; D not certain. The germline V gene has CDR1 LNHDA and CDR2 SQIVND (reference sequence). The CDR3 has 16 residues. Trimming took 1 base from V and 4 from J, leaving 13 bases between them.

This clonotype was seen a handful of times. The rearrangement joins TRBV28 to TRBJ2-1, with 9 positions matching TRBD1. CDR1 and CDR2 (germline): MDHEN, SYDVKM. J lost 3 bases, V lost 10 bases, and 10 bases had no gene match. This CDR3 has 15 amino acids. CDR3 in amino acids: CANQPWTGVYNEQFF. The CDR3 DNA is TGTGCCAACCAACCCTGGACAGGGGTCTACAATGAGCAGTTCTTC. Full variable domain (missing parts from reference TRBV28 and TRBJ2-1): DVKVTQSSRYLVKRTGEKVFLECVQDMDHENMFWYRQDPGLGLRLIYFSYDVKMKEKGDIPEGYSVSREKKERFSLILESASTNQTSMYLCANQPWTGVYNEQFFGPGTRLTVL.

This chain links TRBV7-9 with TRBJ2-3; 7 nucleotides match TRBD1. Germline V lookup: CDR1 SEHNR, CDR2 FQNEAQ (reference sequence). The V segment lost 5 bases and the J segment 5 bases; nucleotides outside the gene matches: 4. The CDR3 runs to 13 residues. DNA for the CDR3: TGTGCCAGCAGCGTCCAGGGGGTAGATACGCAGTATTTT. Translation gives CASSVQGVDTQYF.

The genes are TRBV9 and TRBJ2-3; tentatively, D is TRBD1 or TRBD2 (6 bases each). The V gene lost 1 base and the J gene lost 0 bases, with 12 bases spanning the gap. The CDR3 has 16 amino acids. In germline, CDR1 is SGDLS, CDR2 YYNGEE. The CDR3 bases are TGTGCCAGCAGCGTAAGGGGGGCGGATAGCACAGATACGCAGTATTTT. This encodes CASSVRGADSTDTQYF.

To note about this clonotype: One junction end disagrees with the germline gene, perhaps due to a read error. V and J are TRBV7-9 and TRBJ2-5; 8 nucleotides align to TRBD1. Per germline, CDR1 SEHNR and CDR2 FQNEAQ (reference sequence). The CDR3 runs 16 residues. Here the CDR3 DNA reads TGTGCCAGCAGCCTAACAGGACAGGGTTTAAGAGAGATCCAGTACTTC. Encoded protein: CASSLTGQGLREIQYF.

This clonotype has only one observation. The chain is built from TRBV5-1 and TRBJ1-1; TRBD1 matches at 7 bases. Germline-derived CDR1 and CDR2 are SGHRS and YFSETQ. The CDR3 contains 15 residues. V gave up 4 bases and J gave up 1 base; unmatched junction bases: 7. CDR3 DNA sequence: TGCGCCAGCAGCACCCGACGGGACAGGAACACTGAAGCTTTCTTT. Protein sequence: CASSTRRDRNTEAFF.

The chain carries TRBV2 and TRBJ1-2; 7 bases agree with TRBD1. J was trimmed by 8 bases and V by 11 bases; bases with no gene match: 14. Per germline, CDR1 SNHLY and CDR2 FYNNEI. The CDR3 covers 13 residues. The CDR3 protein is CAGQVPGGYGYTF. The CDR3 DNA is TGTGCCGGACAGGTCCCCGGAGGTTACGGCTACACCTTC.

V usage is TRBV7-2 and J usage is TRBJ1-5, with unresolved D. Germline V gives CDR1 SGHTA, CDR2 FQGNSA. This CDR3 has 15 residues. Trimming left V 1 base short and J 1 base short, with 8 bases between. CDR3 residues: CASSLDQRSNQPQHF. The DNA of the CDR3 is TGTGCCAGCAGCTTAGATCAAAGGAGCAATCAGCCCCAGCATTTT.

The chain employs TRBV6-5 and TRBJ2-1, with TRBD2 matching over 7 bases. Germline V lookup: CDR1 MNHEY, CDR2 SVGAGI. V gave up 2 bases and J gave up 4 bases; unmatched junction bases: 5. This CDR3 is 15 amino acids long. CDR3 protein: CASSYASGVYNEQFF. The CDR3 DNA reads TGTGCCAGCAGTTACGCTAGCGGAGTTTACAATGAGCAGTTCTTC.

This clonotype was picked up a small number of times. The rearrangement links TRBV6-1 to TRBJ1-3, with D perhaps matching TRBD1 (6 bases). The V end lost 10 bases, the J end lost 7 bases, and 17 bases lay between the germline ends. The CDR3 consists of 13 residues. Per germline, CDR1 MNHNS and CDR2 SASEGT. The CDR3 loop is CATVSQGMNTIYF. The CDR3 region has the DNA TGTGCCACCGTATCTCAGGGGATGAACACCATATATTTT.

This clonotype was seen many times. The chain combines TRBV27 with TRBJ2-7; tentatively, D is TRBD1 (6 bases). Between the trimmed V and J ends, which lost 4 bases and 6 bases, there was a span of 13 bases. Per germline, CDR1 MNHEY and CDR2 SMNVEV (reference sequence). The CDR3 runs to 13 residues. The CDR3: CASSYRALAEQYF. CDR3 DNA sequence: TGTGCCAGCAGTTACAGGGCACTGGCCGAGCAGTACTTC.

The chain couples TRBV3-1 to TRBJ2-3; D unresolved. The germline gives CDR1 LGHDT, CDR2 YNNKEL (reference sequence). The CDR3 is 18 amino acids. Trimming left V 0 bases short and J 0 bases short, with 16 bases between. The CDR3 nucleotides read TGTGCCAGCAGCCAAGAGACCCTAAGTGCCGCTAGCACAGATACGCAGTATTTT. This codes for CASSQETLSAASTDTQYF.

The rearrangement joins TRBV19 to TRBJ2-3, with 12 bases fitting TRBD1. The CDR3 has 20 amino acids. V lost 5 bases, J lost 1 base, and 16 bases stayed unmatched. Germline CDR1 reads LNHDA; CDR2 reads SQIVND (reference sequence). The DNA of the CDR3 is TGTGCCAGTAGTGGCCGGGACAGGGGGCCTGGTTTTACGGGCACAGATACGCAGTATTTT. It specifies CASSGRDRGPGFTGTDTQYF. The variable domain in full, with the rest retrieved from reference TRBV19 and TRBJ2-3, is DGGITQSPKYLFRKEGQNVTLSCEQNLNHDAMYWYRQDPGQGLRLIYYSQIVNDFQKGDIAEGYSVSREKKESFPLTVTSAQKNPTAFYLCASSGRDRGPGFTGTDTQYFGPGTRLTVL.

At least ten counts were recorded for this clonotype. Possible read error: a much larger clone is one base away. The chain uses TRBV18 and TRBJ2-7; 7 bases agree with TRBD1. Trimming took 3 bases from V and 2 from J; bases not matched to a gene: 4. The CDR3 is made up of 14 amino acids. Germline V gene sequence: CDR1 KGHSH, CDR2 LQKENI. Here the CDR3 DNA reads TGTGCCAGCTCACCGACAGGGACCACCTACGAGCAGTACTTC. Amino acids: CASSPTGTTYEQYF.

As for this clonotype: Its ends do not fully match the called genes, so a read error is possible. This chain connects TRBV28 to TRBJ1-6; D is unclear. Germline CDR1 MDHEN, CDR2 SYDVKM. This CDR3 region has 15 residues. The CDR3 is CTSSRPQSVNSPLHF. The CDR3 region has the DNA TGTACCAGCAGCCGCCCCCAAAGCGTCAATTCACCCCTCCACTTT.

In its sample, this clonotype was seen many times. The chain joins TRBV30 to TRBJ2-3; a possible D gene is TRBD2 (7 bases). The CDR3 is made up of 14 amino acids. V dropped 0 bases and J dropped 4 bases, with 11 bases sitting between them. CDR1 and CDR2 (germline): GTSNPN, SVGIG (reference sequence). The CDR3 is CAWSVGGGADTQYF. CDR3 in DNA: TGTGCCTGGAGTGTGGGAGGGGGGGCAGATACGCAGTATTTT.

The gene calls are TRBV20-1 and TRBJ2-3; possible D gene TRBD1, 6 bases. This CDR3 comprises 11 residues. The germline CDR1 and CDR2 sequences are DFQATT and SNEGSKA (reference sequence). This CDR3 reads CRTGPTDTQYF. The DNA for the CDR3 is TGCAGAACAGGGCCCACAGATACGCAGTATTTT.

The table lists this clonotype with many counts. The rearrangement uses TRBV12-3 or TRBV12-4 and TRBJ2-7; 7 nucleotides line up with TRBD2. The CDR3 has 14 residues. The junction had 4 bases not matched to a gene; V was cut back by 2 bases and J by 3 bases. The CDR3 is CASSLSGDDYEQYF. The CDR3 DNA follows: TGTGCCAGCAGTTTAAGCGGGGACGACTACGAGCAGTACTTC.

This clonotype was counted a few times. The J gene is TRBJ2-3, the V gene TRBV5-5, with a weak D call TRBD1 (5 bases). Trimming removed 0 bases at V and 6 bases at J, with 17 bases between. Germline loops: CDR1 SGHKS, CDR2 YYEKEE (reference sequence). CDR3 size: 16 residues. The CDR3 DNA is TGTGCCAGCAGCTTGGGGGGCGACCCGTCCTTCGATACGCAGTATTTT. Amino acid sequence: CASSLGGDPSFDTQYF.

At least ten counts were recorded for this clonotype. The chain carries TRBV2 and TRBJ2-7; D perhaps matches TRBD1 (6 bases). The CDR3 spans 13 residues. Looked up from germline, CDR1 is SNHLY and CDR2 is FYNNEI. Trimming removed 8 bases at V and 1 base at J, with 12 bases between. CDR3: CASDGDTSYEQYF. In nucleotides, the CDR3 is TGTGCCAGCGACGGGGACACTTCCTACGAGCAGTACTTC.